This TCR beta chain was found in a study of multiple sclerosis patients with progressive multifocal leukoencephalopathy. Study findings and constraints: Most PML patients had lower entropy, suggesting less diverse TRB repertoires.

The time point was: around 13 months of natalizumab therapy. There are 16 residues in the CDR3. The V gene's germline CDR1 is SGDLS and CDR2 YYNGEE. The ends lost 0 bases at V and 2 bases at J; junction bases unmatched: 7. Measured with immunoSEQ multiplex PCR; TCRdb has only the in-frame clones, and not every one. Altogether 30,000 or so clones are present, around 90% being singletons, with the ten largest covering approximately 1.2%. A note on this clone: Its target is unknown.

The sample here was PBMCs, taken from a patient treated with natalizumab. The chain couples TRBV9 to TRBJ2-5, with TRBD2 matching 7 bases. The clonotype originates from a human donor with multiple sclerosis. The CDR3: CASSVDVSGLQETQYF. The CDR3 DNA reads as TGTGCCAGCAGCGTAGACGTTAGCGGGCTACAAGAGACCCAGTACTTC.